This TCR beta chain came from a study of identical twins. Findings and limits, study-wide: Out-of-frame beta chain sequences displayed weaker excess sharing between twins. Among out-of-frame alpha sequences shared by twins, low generation probability occurred in excess.

TCRdb passed the 5' RACE reads through MiXCR, listing each CDR3 protein once. The sample records about 250,000 distinct CDR3 sequences, 7.5% being singletons. This clonotype was seen a handful of times. The antigen is undetermined. The donors were all healthy and Caucasian. The data also belong to a second study, concerning yellow fever vaccine responses in identical twins.

Input material: CD8+ T cells sorted from blood. This TCR was sampled from a woman aged 18 to 35 in good health.

The chain's CDR3 is CASSRQGVYNEQFF. CDR3 in DNA: TGTGCCAGCAGTCGGCAGGGGGTTTACAATGAGCAGTTCTTC. The chain uses TRBV6-2 or TRBV6-3 and TRBJ2-1; TRBD1 matches at 7 bases. Germline V gene lookup returns CDR1 MNHEY and CDR2 SVGEGT. This CDR3 has 14 amino acids. The J segment lost 4 bases and the V segment lost 5 bases, leaving 5 bases of the junction unmatched.